A single sample gave rise to the 30 T cell receptor beta chains below, sequenced in a study of blood T cell repertoires in COVID-19. TCRdb keeps only in-frame clones here, not all; method: immunoSEQ multiplex PCR. The table lists about 330,000 clones, more than 75% of them singletons. The source material was peripheral blood. These receptor sequences come from a woman aged 45-59 years with active or convalescent COVID-19.

CDR3 amino acids: CASRPTGVGETQYF. The CDR3 DNA is TGCGCCAGCAGACCCACAGGGGTAGGAGAGACCCAGTACTTC. The J gene is TRBJ2-5, the V gene TRBV5-1; 7 bases map to TRBD1. Germline V lookup: CDR1 SGHRS, CDR2 YFSETQ. V dropped 5 bases and J dropped 4; count of bases not matched to a gene: 8. This CDR3 contains 14 residues.

The J gene is TRBJ2-2, the V gene TRBV7-3, with TRBD1 identical over 12 bases. Germline lookup yields CDR1 SGHTA and CDR2 FQGTGA. V shed 5 bases, J shed 6 bases, and the junction held 7 bases outside the gene matches. This CDR3 has 16 residues. The CDR3 sequence: CASSPGTGGVAGELFF. CDR3 coding DNA: TGTGCCAGCAGCCCCGGGACAGGGGGCGTCGCCGGGGAGCTGTTTTTT.

Concerning this clone: The sample carries other DNA sequences with the same CDR3. V usage is TRBV7-3 and J usage is TRBJ2-5; 8 bases are a match to TRBD2. Germline assignment: CDR1 SGHTA and CDR2 FQGTGA. V lost 5 bases and J lost 4; bases outside the gene matches: 6. The CDR3 sequence is 14 residues long. The CDR3 DNA sequence: TGTGCCAGCAGCCCCGGACTAGCAGGAGAGACCCAGTACTTC. Translation: CASSPGLAGETQYF. Together with reference TRBV7-3 and TRBJ2-5, the CDR3 gives the full variable domain: GAGVSQTPSNKVTEKGKYVELRCDPISGHTALYWYRQSLGQGPEFLIYFQGTGAADDSGLPNDRFFAVRPEGSVSTLKIQRTERGDSAVYLCASSPGLAGETQYFGPGTRLLVL.

The genes are TRBV5-1 and TRBJ2-3; TRBD2 might be the D (5 bases). The CDR3 runs 14 residues. Trimming removed 0 bases from V and 6 bases from J, with 11 bases in between. Germline CDR1 SGHRS, CDR2 YFSETQ. The CDR3 DNA reads TGCGCCAGCAGCTTGGCGTCCGGGGTGGATACGCAGTATTTT. Protein product: CASSLASGVDTQYF.

For the CDR3, the DNA is TGTGCCAGCATTCCTCTCGGTAACGTTCAGCCCCAGCATTTT. This encodes CASIPLGNVQPQHF. The J gene is TRBJ1-5, the V gene TRBV28; D gene unclear. CDR1 and CDR2 from the germline V gene are MDHEN and SYDVKM. V was pared by 7 bases and J by 6 bases, with 16 bases between. This CDR3 spans 14 amino acids.

The rearrangement links TRBV10-3 to TRBJ1-2, with a possible D match to TRBD1 (5 bases). Germline V gives CDR1 ENHRY, CDR2 SYGVKD. There are 15 residues in the CDR3. Trimming pared 4 bases from V and 8 bases from J, leaving 20 bases between. The CDR3 DNA is TGTGCCATCAGTGGGTCAACGGGGAGGGGTCTCGGCTACACCTTC. It yields the protein CAISGSTGRGLGYTF.

This clone is a singleton in its sample. The V and J genes are TRBV6-5 and TRBJ1-4; D gene unclear. V was pared by 8 bases and J by 4 bases, with 14 bases between. The CDR3 contains 14 residues. The germline V gene has CDR1 MNHEY and CDR2 SVGAGI. CDR3 nucleotide sequence: TGTGCCAGCTTCCAAGGCGGGAATAATGAAAAACTGTTTTTT. As protein: CASFQGGNNEKLFF.

The chain couples TRBV21-1 to TRBJ1-5; the listed D gene, TRBD1, was not tested against the DNA. TRBV21-1 is classified as a pseudogene. The CDR3 covers 10 residues. Here the CDR3 reads CESQNQPQHF. The DNA of the CDR3 is TGTGAGTCCCAGAATCAGCCCCAGCATTTT.

The CDR3 here is CASSFAAGAYEQYF. In DNA, the CDR3 is TGTGCCAGCAGTTTTGCCGCGGGAGCCTACGAGCAGTACTTC. The rearrangement links TRBV28 to TRBJ2-7; 7 bases agree with TRBD2. This CDR3 region has 14 residues. J gave up 2 bases and V 3 bases, and 4 bases lay outside the gene matches. Germline lookup yields CDR1 MDHEN and CDR2 SYDVKM.

In its sample, this clone was seen once. The V call is TRBV5-1, the J call TRBJ2-1; weak D call: TRBD2 (6 bases). Germline CDR1 is SGHRS and CDR2 is YFSETQ. There are 14 residues in the CDR3. Trimming left V 6 bases short and J 0 bases short, with 10 bases between. The CDR3 nucleotides are TGCGCCAGCACCGGGACTTCCTCCTACAATGAGCAGTTCTTC. It is translated as CASTGTSSYNEQFF.

This chain connects TRBV28 to TRBJ1-2; no firm D call. Germline V lookup: CDR1 MDHEN, CDR2 SYDVKM. The V end was cut by 6 bases, the J end by 8 bases, with 31 bases between. The CDR3 loop spans 18 amino acids. CDR3 nucleotides: TGTGCCAGCAGCTCAACCGGAATCAACCACCTGGTCACGGGAGGCTACACCTTC. As protein: CASSSTGINHLVTGGYTF.

The count of this clone is one. J is TRBJ1-1 and V is TRBV6-2 or TRBV6-3, with D perhaps matching TRBD1 (6 bases). Germline values: CDR1 MNHEY, CDR2 SVGEGT. V shed 5 bases and J shed 1 base, with 14 bases lying between them. The length of the CDR3 is 15 residues. DNA of the CDR3: TGTGCCAGCAGTAGACAGGCCAGAGGGAACACTGAAGCTTTCTTT. Translating gives CASSRQARGNTEAFF.

This sequence joins TRBV3-1 (or the pseudogene TRBV3-2) and TRBJ2-7, with D perhaps matching TRBD2 (5 bases). Germline V gene data show CDR1 as LGHDT and CDR2 as YNNKEL (reference sequence). The V gene lost 0 bases and the J gene lost 1 base, with 16 bases spanning the gap. The CDR3 extends over 17 amino acids. The DNA of the CDR3 is TGTGCCAGCAGCCAAGATTTAGAACCCAGAGGGTCCTACGAGCAGTACTTC. Protein: CASSQDLEPRGSYEQYF.

The chain couples TRBV5-1 to TRBJ2-3, with 8 bases aligning to TRBD1. CDR3 length: 14 amino acids. V trimming: 4 bases; J trimming: 6 bases; junction bases outside the gene matches: 7. Germline-derived CDR1 and CDR2 are SGHRS and YFSETQ. As DNA, the CDR3 is TGCGCCAGCAGCCGGGACAGGCAAGGGGATACGCAGTATTTT. This codes for CASSRDRQGDTQYF.

The V and J genes are TRBV29-1 and TRBJ2-7; 7 bases fit TRBD2. Trimming at V came to 5 bases and at J to 7 bases, leaving 11 bases not matched to a gene. CDR1 is SQVTM and CDR2 is ANQGSEA in the germline V gene. The CDR3 is 13 residues long. This CDR3 reads CSVRLAAYGEQYF. In DNA, the CDR3 is TGCAGCGTTCGACTAGCTGCTTATGGGGAGCAGTACTTC.

J is TRBJ1-1 and V is TRBV4-1, with no clear D. This CDR3 contains 14 residues. The V end lost 5 bases, the J end lost 0 bases, and 10 bases lay between the germline ends. Germline assignment: CDR1 MGHRA and CDR2 YSYEKL. The CDR3 region has the DNA TGCGCCAGCAGCTTCAGATCAATGAACACTGAAGCTTTCTTT. Translating it yields CASSFRSMNTEAFF.

The rearrangement joins TRBV27 to TRBJ2-3, with D perhaps TRBD1 (5 bases). Germline CDR1 and CDR2: MNHEY and SMNVEV (reference sequence). Trimming took off 2 bases at V and 5 bases at J, with 11 bases between the two ends. The CDR3 is made up of 14 amino acids. The CDR3 DNA sequence: TGTGCCAGCAGTTTAAGGGGAAACAAAGATACGCAGTATTTT. Translating it yields CASSLRGNKDTQYF.

CDR3 region: CASSKDRGGGNEKLFF. The CDR3 coding sequence is TGTGCCAGCAGCAAAGACAGGGGAGGGGGGAATGAAAAACTGTTTTTT. The chain carries TRBV5-6 and TRBJ1-4, with 8 bases matching TRBD1. The V gene's germline CDR1 is SGHDT and CDR2 YYEEEE. Germline trimming cut 4 bases from V and 5 bases from J; bases unmatched to any gene: 10. CDR3 size: 16 residues.

The chain couples TRBV15 to TRBJ1-1; 10 nucleotides align to TRBD1. The ends lost 1 base at V and 6 bases at J; junction bases unmatched: 5. Germline CDR1 is LNHNV and CDR2 is YYDKDF (reference sequence). The CDR3 totals 15 residues. CDR3 bases: TGTGCCACCAGCAGAGGGGACAGGGGAAGGGCTGAAGCTTTCTTT. This gives the protein CATSRGDRGRAEAFF.

V and J are TRBV7-8 and TRBJ1-3; D gene ambiguous. This CDR3 spans 19 amino acids. The ends were cut back, 5 bases at V and 4 bases at J, with 27 bases in the middle. The germline V gene has CDR1 SGHVS and CDR2 FQNEAQ. CDR3 amino acids: CASSPRSRELTALGNTIYF. CDR3 nucleotide sequence: TGTGCCAGCAGCCCCCGTTCGAGGGAACTGACGGCGTTGGGAAACACCATATATTTT. Full variable domain (remainder filled in from reference TRBV7-8 and TRBJ1-3): GAGVSQSPRYKVAKRGQDVALRCDPISGHVSLFWYQQALGQGPEFLTYFQNEAQLDKSGLPSDRFFAERPEGSVSTLKIQRTQQEDSAVYLCASSPRSRELTALGNTIYFGEGSWLTVV.

This clone appeared a few times. The rearrangement uses TRBV29-1 and TRBJ2-7, with 7 nucleotides matching TRBD2. The CDR3 covers 15 residues. The ends lost 4 bases at V and 0 bases at J; junction bases unmatched: 9. Per the germline V gene, CDR1 is SQVTM and CDR2 is ANQGSEA. The CDR3 sequence is CSVGRAGADSYEQYF. The CDR3 bases are TGCAGCGTTGGGCGTGCGGGAGCTGACTCCTACGAGCAGTACTTC.

The chain links TRBV18 to TRBJ2-1, with TRBD2 as a possible D gene (5 bases). This CDR3 spans 18 amino acids. Germline CDR1 KGHSH, CDR2 LQKENI. Trimming shortened V by 3 bases and J by 0 bases, and 18 bases separated the two germline ends. The CDR3, as DNA: TGTGCCAGCTCACCCAACGAAGAAGCAGGAGGCTCCTACAATGAGCAGTTCTTC. Its translation: CASSPNEEAGGSYNEQFF. The complete variable domain, with remaining parts taken from reference TRBV18 and TRBJ2-1, reads NAGVMQNPRHLVRRRGQEARLRCSPMKGHSHVYWYRQLPEEGLKFMVYLQKENIIDESGMPKERFSAEFPKEGPSILRIQQVVRGDSAAYFCASSPNEEAGGSYNEQFFGPGTRLTVL.

The chain carries TRBV2 and TRBJ2-7; TRBD2 matches 7 bases. CDR3 length: 15 residues. The germline V gene has CDR1 SNHLY and CDR2 FYNNEI. V gave up 1 base and J gave up 2 bases; unmatched junction bases: 5. CDR3 bases: TGTGCCAGCAGTGAAGATAGCGGGTACGCCTACGAGCAGTACTTC. Translating it yields CASSEDSGYAYEQYF.

The chain has TRBV19 and TRBJ1-4, with 11 bases identical to TRBD1. The J segment lost 7 bases and the V segment lost 6 bases, leaving 10 bases of the junction unmatched. Per the germline V gene, CDR1 is LNHDA and CDR2 is SQIVND (reference sequence). The CDR3 is 16 residues long. The CDR3 region has the DNA TGTGCCAGTAGCCACGGACAGGGGGCGCGTGTTGAAAAACTGTTTTTT. As protein: CASSHGQGARVEKLFF.

The gene calls are TRBV4-3 and TRBJ2-7; tentative D call: TRBD2 (6 bases). Germline V CDR1 and CDR2: LGHNA, YSLEER. V gave up 0 bases and J gave up 2 bases, with 14 bases separating them. The CDR3 runs to 16 residues. In DNA form, the CDR3 reads TGCGCCAGCAGCCAAGATATGGTCGGAGGGGCCTACGAGCAGTACTTC. Protein product: CASSQDMVGGAYEQYF.

This chain joins TRBV15 and TRBJ2-7; 7 bases are a match to TRBD2. The germline CDR1 and CDR2 sequences are LNHNV and YYDKDF (reference sequence). The CDR3 has 15 amino acids. V was pared by 0 bases and J by 3 bases, with 5 bases of the junction left unmatched. The CDR3 DNA reads TGTGCCACCAGCAGAGATAGGGAGGGGCACTACGAGCAGTACTTC. It yields the protein CATSRDREGHYEQYF.

The chain couples TRBV7-9 to TRBJ2-2; 10 positions match TRBD2. This CDR3 contains 16 residues. V was clipped by 5 bases and J by 2 bases; unmatched bases: 5. Germline V lookup: CDR1 SEHNR, CDR2 FQNEAQ (reference sequence). The CDR3 reads CASSRTSGPNTGELFF. Written as DNA, the CDR3 is TGTGCCAGCAGCCGGACTAGCGGACCTAACACCGGGGAGCTGTTTTTT.

The rearrangement joins TRBV6-5 to TRBJ2-3; TRBD2 agrees at 12 bases. The ends lost 7 bases at V and 1 base at J; junction bases unmatched: 3. The CDR3 is 15 amino acids. CDR1 is MNHEY and CDR2 is SVGAGI in the germline V gene. CDR3 loop: CASTRLAGGTDTQYF. The CDR3 nucleotides are TGTGCCAGCACCCGACTAGCGGGAGGCACAGATACGCAGTATTTT.

The chain links TRBV30 to TRBJ1-2, with D tentatively TRBD1 (5 bases). Germline V gene lookup returns CDR1 GTSNPN and CDR2 SVGIG (reference sequence). The CDR3 runs 15 residues. V was cut by 2 bases and J by 4 bases, with 17 bases left in between. This CDR3 is CAWSIGRGISYGYTF. CDR3 sequence (DNA): TGTGCCTGGAGTATTGGTAGGGGTATCTCCTATGGCTACACCTTC.

The chain uses TRBV3-1 (or the pseudogene TRBV3-2) and TRBJ1-1, with D tentatively TRBD1 (6 bases). CDR1 and CDR2 from the germline V gene are LGHDT and YNNKEL (reference sequence). The CDR3 loop spans 15 amino acids. V dropped 5 bases and J dropped 0 bases, with 13 bases sitting between them. CDR3 bases: TGTGCCAGCAGCGCTACAGGGAGTATGAACACTGAAGCTTTCTTT. Translating it yields CASSATGSMNTEAFF.